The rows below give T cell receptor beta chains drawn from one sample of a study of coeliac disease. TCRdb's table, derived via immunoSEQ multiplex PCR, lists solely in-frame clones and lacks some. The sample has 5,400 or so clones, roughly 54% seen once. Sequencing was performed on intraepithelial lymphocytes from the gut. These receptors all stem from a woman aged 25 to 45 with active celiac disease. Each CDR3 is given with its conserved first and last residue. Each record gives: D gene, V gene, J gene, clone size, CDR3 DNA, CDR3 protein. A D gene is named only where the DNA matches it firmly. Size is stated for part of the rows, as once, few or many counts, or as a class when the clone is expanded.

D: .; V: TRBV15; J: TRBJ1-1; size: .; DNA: TGTGCCACCAGCGCCCAGATGAACACTGAAGCTTTCTTT; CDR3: CATSAQMNTEAFF
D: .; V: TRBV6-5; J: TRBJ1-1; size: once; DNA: TGTGCCAGCAGTTACTGGACATTTGAAGCTTTCTTT; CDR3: CASSYWTFEAFF
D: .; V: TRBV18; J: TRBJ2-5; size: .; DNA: TGTGCCAGCTCCCGAAGGACAGAGCAGACCCAAGAGACCCAGTACTTC; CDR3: CASSRRTEQTQETQYF
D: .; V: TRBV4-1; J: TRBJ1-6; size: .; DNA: TGCGCCAGCAGCCAAGACCCGAGGGAATTCGAACCCCTCCACTTT; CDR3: CASSQDPREFEPLHF
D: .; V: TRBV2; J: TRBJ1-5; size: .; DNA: TGTGCCAGCAGTGATGCTGCGGGGACTCAGCCCCAGCATTTT; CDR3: CASSDAAGTQPQHF
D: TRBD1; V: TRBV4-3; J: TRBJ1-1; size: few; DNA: TGCGCCAGCAGCCAAGGACAGGGAGCGAACACTGAAGCTTTCTTT; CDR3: CASSQGQGANTEAFF
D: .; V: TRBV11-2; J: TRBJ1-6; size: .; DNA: TGTGCCAGCAGCTCCCGGGGGGGTCCTTCACCCCTCCACTTT; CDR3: CASSSRGGPSPLHF
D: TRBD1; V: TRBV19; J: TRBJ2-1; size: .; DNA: TGTGCCAGTAGTATGACAGGGGGCTCGTACAATGAGCAGTTCTTC; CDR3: CASSMTGGSYNEQFF
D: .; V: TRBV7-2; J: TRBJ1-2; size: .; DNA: TGTGCCAGCAGCCCAAGACAGCCAAGCTACACCTTC; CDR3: CASSPRQPSYTF
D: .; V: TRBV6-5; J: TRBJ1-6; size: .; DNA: TGTGCCAGCAGCCAAGGGAGGTTTGGTTCACCCCTCCACTTT; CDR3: CASSQGRFGSPLHF
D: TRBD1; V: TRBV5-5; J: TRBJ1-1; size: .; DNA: TGTGCCAGCAGCTCCAGGGGGCATAGTACTGAAGCTTTCTTT; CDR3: CASSSRGHSTEAFF
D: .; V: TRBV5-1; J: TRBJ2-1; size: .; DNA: TGCGCCAGCAGTTACGCAGGGGCGGAGTATGGTGATGAGCAGTTCTTC; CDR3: CASSYAGAEYGDEQFF
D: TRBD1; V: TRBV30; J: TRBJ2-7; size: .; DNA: TGTGCCTCGGACAGGGGGGACTACGAGCAGTACTTC; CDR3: CASDRGDYEQYF
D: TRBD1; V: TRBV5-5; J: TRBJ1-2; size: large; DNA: TGTGCCAGCAGCTCAACCGGACAGGGAGTCTATGGCTACACCTTC; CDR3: CASSSTGQGVYGYTF
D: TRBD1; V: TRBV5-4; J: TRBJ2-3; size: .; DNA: TGTGCCAGCAGACCCTTCGGACAGGTCAGCACAGATACGCAGTATTTT; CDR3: CASRPFGQVSTDTQYF
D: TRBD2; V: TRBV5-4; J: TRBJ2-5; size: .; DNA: TGTGCCAGCAGTCCTAGCGGGGGGGCCTGGGAGACCCAGTACTTC; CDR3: CASSPSGGAWETQYF
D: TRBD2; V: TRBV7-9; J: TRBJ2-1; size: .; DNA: TGTGCCAGCAGCTCCGCGGGACTAGCAGTCAATGAGCAGTTCTTC; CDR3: CASSSAGLAVNEQFF
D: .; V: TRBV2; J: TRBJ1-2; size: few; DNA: TGTGCTACGGGGAGCGGTAACTATGGCTACACCTTC; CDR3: CATGSGNYGYTF